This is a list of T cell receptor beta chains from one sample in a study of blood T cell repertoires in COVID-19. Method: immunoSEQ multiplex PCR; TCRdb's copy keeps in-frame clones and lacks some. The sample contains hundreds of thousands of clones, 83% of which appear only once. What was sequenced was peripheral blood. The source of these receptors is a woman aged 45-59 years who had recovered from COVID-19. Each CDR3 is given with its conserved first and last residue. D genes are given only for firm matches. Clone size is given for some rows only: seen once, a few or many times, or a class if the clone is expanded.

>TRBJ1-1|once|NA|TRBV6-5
CASPWGGQPNTEAFF
TGTGCCAGCCCCTGGGGGGGTCAGCCGAACACTGAAGCTTTCTTT
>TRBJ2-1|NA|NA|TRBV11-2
CASSFIADEQFF
TGTGCCAGCAGCTTTATTGCGGATGAGCAGTTCTTC
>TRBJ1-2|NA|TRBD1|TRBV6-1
CASSESGQGLGYYGYTF
TGTGCCAGCAGTGAATCGGGACAGGGCTTAGGGTACTATGGCTACACCTTC
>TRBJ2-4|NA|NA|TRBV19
CASSIDRNIQYF
TGTGCCAGTAGTATAGATAGAAACATTCAGTACTTC
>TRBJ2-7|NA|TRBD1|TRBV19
CASSIDRDRGSYEQYF
TGTGCCAGTAGTATAGACCGGGACAGGGGGTCCTACGAGCAGTACTTC
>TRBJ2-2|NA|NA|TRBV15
CATSRGLGELFF
TGTGCCACCAGCAGAGGACTTGGGGAGCTGTTTTTT
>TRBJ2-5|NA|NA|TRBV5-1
CASSLTSSAWGETQYF
TGCGCCAGCAGCTTGACTAGCTCAGCCTGGGGAGAGACCCAGTACTTC
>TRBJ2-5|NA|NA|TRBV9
CASSERGQEETQYF
TGTGCCAGCAGCGAGCGGGGACAGGAAGAGACCCAGTACTTC
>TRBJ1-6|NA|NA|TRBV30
CARSGGNYNSPLHF
TGTGCCCGGTCGGGGGGAAATTATAATTCACCCCTCCACTTT
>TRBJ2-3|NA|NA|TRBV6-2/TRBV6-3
CASSYSDYTDTQYF
TGTGCCAGCAGTTACTCGGACTACACAGATACGCAGTATTTT
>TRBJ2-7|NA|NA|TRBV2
CASSELAGYEQYF
TGTGCCAGCAGTGAACTAGCAGGCTACGAGCAGTACTTC
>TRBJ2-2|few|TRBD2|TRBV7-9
CASSFPAGAITGELFF
TGTGCCAGCAGCTTTCCAGCGGGGGCTATCACCGGGGAGCTGTTTTTT
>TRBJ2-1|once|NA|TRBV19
CASRRSRGSYNEQFF
TGTGCCAGTCGTCGGTCAAGAGGATCCTACAATGAGCAGTTCTTC
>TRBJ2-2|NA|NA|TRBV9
CASRQGGNTGELFF
TGTGCCAGCAGGCAGGGGGGGAACACCGGGGAGCTGTTTTTT
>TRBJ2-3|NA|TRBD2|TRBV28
CASCSGTGTSGSRTDTQYF
TGTGCCAGCTGCTCCGGAACCGGGACTAGCGGGAGTCGCACAGATACGCAGTATTTT
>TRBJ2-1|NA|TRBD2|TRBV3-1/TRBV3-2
CASSQDLPTSGRSSYNEQFF
TGTGCCAGCAGCCAAGATCTGCCGACTAGCGGGAGGAGCTCCTACAATGAGCAGTTCTTC
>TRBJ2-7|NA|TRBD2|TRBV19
CASRGLAGGFRQYF
TGTGCCAGTAGGGGACTAGCGGGAGGTTTCCGGCAGTACTTC
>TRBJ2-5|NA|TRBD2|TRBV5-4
CASSLSGLADLETQYF
TGTGCCAGCAGCCTCAGCGGACTAGCGGACTTAGAGACCCAGTACTTC
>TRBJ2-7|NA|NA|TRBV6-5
CAIEFAGSYEQYF
TGTGCCATCGAGTTTGCGGGGTCCTACGAGCAGTACTTC
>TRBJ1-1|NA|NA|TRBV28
CASSEQGTEAFF
TGTGCCAGCAGTGAACAGGGCACTGAAGCTTTCTTT
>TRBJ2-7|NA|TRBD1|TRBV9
CASSAGQGLSYEQYF
TGTGCCAGCAGCGCTGGACAGGGCCTATCCTACGAGCAGTACTTC
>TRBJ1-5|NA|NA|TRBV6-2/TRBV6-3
CASSKGHAPRVSNQPQHF
TGTGCCAGCAGTAAAGGACACGCTCCCCGGGTAAGCAATCAGCCCCAGCATTTT